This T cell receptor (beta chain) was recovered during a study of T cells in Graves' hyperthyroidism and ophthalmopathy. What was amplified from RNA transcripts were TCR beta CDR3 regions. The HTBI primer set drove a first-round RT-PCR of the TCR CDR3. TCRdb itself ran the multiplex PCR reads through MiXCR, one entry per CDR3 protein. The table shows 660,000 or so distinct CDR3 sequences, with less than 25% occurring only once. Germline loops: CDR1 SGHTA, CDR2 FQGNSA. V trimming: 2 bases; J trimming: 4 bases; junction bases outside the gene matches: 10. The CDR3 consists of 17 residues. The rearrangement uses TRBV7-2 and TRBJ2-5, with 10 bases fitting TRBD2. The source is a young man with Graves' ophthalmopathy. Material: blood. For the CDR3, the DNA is TGTGCCAGCAGCTTACTGGATAGGATAGCGGGAGGAGAGACCCAGTACTTC. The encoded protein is CASSLLDRIAGGETQYF.